What follows are 26 T cell receptor beta chains derived from one specimen sequenced in a study of post-analysis software for immune sequencing data. Study-level results: Patients showed TRBV5-6, TRBV5-1 and TRBV20-1 among a handful of TRBV segments more frequent than in controls.

Libraries were made from TCR beta cDNA, and they carried unique molecular identifiers. MiXCR, run by TCRdb on the PCR reads, gives a single entry per CDR3 protein. The table shows 400,000 to 500,000 distinct CDR3 sequences, with about 40% occurring only once. Their target antigens are unknown. Sequenced material: blood. The receptors derive from a girl between 2 and 10 years old with multiple sclerosis.

CDR3 in amino acids: CSVERTFAYNEQFF. CDR3 DNA sequence: TGCAGCGTTGAGAGGACATTCGCCTACAATGAGCAGTTCTTC. The chain uses TRBV29-1 and TRBJ2-1; TRBD1 is a possible D gene (5 bases). Trimming removed 3 bases from V and 2 bases from J, with 11 bases in between. CDR3 length: 14 residues. The germline V gene has CDR1 SQVTM and CDR2 ANQGSEA.

The rearrangement links TRBV29-1 to TRBJ2-6; D may be TRBD2 (6 bases). Per germline, CDR1 SQVTM and CDR2 ANQGSEA. V dropped 1 base and J dropped 1 base, with 17 bases sitting between them. This CDR3 contains 18 residues. The CDR3 protein is CSVEGTSYGTSGANVLTF. CDR3 nucleotides: TGCAGCGTTGAAGGAACCTCTTACGGGACTTCTGGGGCCAACGTCCTGACTTTC.

This clonotype was seen many times. The J gene is TRBJ2-1, the V gene TRBV12-3 or TRBV12-4, with 11 positions matching TRBD2. This CDR3 region has 17 residues. After removal of 5 bases from V and 7 bases from J, the junction contained 13 bases not matched to a gene. The CDR3 loop is CASSPPRGLADFNEQFF. The CDR3 bases are TGTGCCAGCAGTCCTCCCCGGGGACTAGCGGATTTTAATGAGCAGTTCTTC.

The chain has TRBV9 and TRBJ1-2; tentative D call: TRBD1 (6 bases). The CDR3 contains 15 residues. Deletions cut 4 bases from V and 4 bases from J, with 17 bases between. From germline, CDR1 is SGDLS and CDR2 YYNGEE. Here the CDR3 reads CASSQNYRELYGYTF. The CDR3 DNA sequence: TGTGCCAGCAGCCAAAATTACAGGGAGCTCTATGGCTACACCTTC.

This sequence joins TRBV6-5 and TRBJ2-1; D remains unclear. The germline gives CDR1 MNHEY, CDR2 SVGAGI. The CDR3 is made up of 14 amino acids. Between the trimmed V and J ends, which lost 6 bases and 5 bases, there was a span of 14 bases. The CDR3 DNA follows: TGTGCCAGCAGCCCCGGAGCTACCCACAATGAGCAGTTCTTC. Translated, it gives CASSPGATHNEQFF.

The chain is built from TRBV5-1 and TRBJ2-2; D unresolved. This CDR3 region has 16 residues. With 2 bases removed from V and 0 bases from J, the gap between germline ends came to 11 bases. From germline, CDR1 is SGHRS and CDR2 YFSETQ. The CDR3: CASSFRAPTNTGELFF. The CDR3 DNA follows: TGCGCCAGCAGCTTTAGGGCACCCACGAACACCGGGGAGCTGTTTTTT.

The CDR3 region has the DNA TGTGCCAGCAGTTACCAGCGAAGGGAGACCCAGTACTTC. Its protein product is CASSYQRRETQYF. The V and J genes are TRBV6-2 or TRBV6-3 and TRBJ2-5; D ambiguous. From germline, CDR1 is MNHEY and CDR2 SVGEGT. Trimming removed 2 bases from V and 5 bases from J, with 9 bases in between. The CDR3 totals 13 residues.

The rearrangement joins TRBV6-2 or TRBV6-3 to TRBJ2-4, with D maybe TRBD1 (5 bases). The J call could be wrong; TRBJ2-5 is a better fit for the DNA end. Germline lookup yields CDR1 MNHEY and CDR2 SVGEGT. The CDR3 has 16 residues. For the CDR3, the DNA is TGTGCCAGCAGTTACCCAATTCCAGGGTCCGGGGAGACCCAGTACTTC. Amino acids: CASSYPIPGSGETQYF.

The CDR3 is CASSLTGLGANVLTF. DNA of the CDR3: TGTGCCAGCAGCTTGACGGGGCTTGGGGCCAACGTCCTGACTTTC. The chain carries TRBV7-9 and TRBJ2-6; D is perhaps TRBD1 or TRBD2 (5 bases each). Germline V gene data show CDR1 as SEHNR and CDR2 as FQNEAQ (reference sequence). V lost 3 bases to trimming and J lost 3 bases, with 9 bases between them. The CDR3 has 15 amino acids.

As to this clonotype: Germline is not matched at one junction end, which may reflect a read error. The rearrangement links TRBV6-5 to TRBJ1-4, with 7 nucleotides matching TRBD1. Germline V gene lookup returns CDR1 MNHEY and CDR2 SVGAGI. The CDR3 length is 16 residues. CDR3 sequence (DNA): TGTGCCAGCAGTCTGGGACAGTCTGGGGAAGGTGAAGAACTGTTTTTT. This codes for CASSLGQSGEGEELFF.

This clonotype has a handful of counts. V gene TRBV29-1 combines with J gene TRBJ2-3, with no clear D. This CDR3 has 14 amino acids. V was shortened by 6 bases and J by 2 bases, with 15 bases between the two germline ends. Germline CDR1 SQVTM, CDR2 ANQGSEA. CDR3 nucleotides: TGCAGCGTCTTAGCATCCTCCCTCACAGATACGCAGTATTTT. Encoded protein: CSVLASSLTDTQYF.

The chain recombines TRBV6-2 or TRBV6-3 with TRBJ2-7, with a tentative D call TRBD1 (5 bases). Between the trimmed V and J ends, which lost 7 bases and 3 bases, there was a span of 13 bases. The CDR3 loop spans 13 amino acids. Germline V lookup: CDR1 MNHEY, CDR2 SVGEGT. The CDR3 nucleotides read TGTGCCAGCAAGGGGATTTCCAACTACGAGCAGTACTTC. Protein sequence: CASKGISNYEQYF.

There are a few counts of this clonotype. The chain is built from TRBV5-6 and TRBJ1-1; D call uncertain. Germline assignment: CDR1 SGHDT and CDR2 YYEEEE. The V end lost 6 bases, the J end lost 2 bases, and 14 bases lay between the germline ends. The CDR3 spans 14 residues. The CDR3 DNA follows: TGTGCCAGCATCTGGGAAGGGTCCAACACTGAAGCTTTCTTT. Translation gives CASIWEGSNTEAFF.

The chain carries TRBV6-2 or TRBV6-3 and TRBJ2-7; a possible D gene is TRBD2 (7 bases). This CDR3 is 17 amino acids long. Trimming stripped 0 bases from V and 2 bases from J, with 17 bases between. Germline lookup yields CDR1 MNHEY and CDR2 SVGEGT. In DNA, the CDR3 is TGTGCCAGCAGTTACTCCTTCATGGGGGGGCGCCCCTACGAGCAGTACTTC. Translating it yields CASSYSFMGGRPYEQYF.

The chain recombines TRBV3-1 with TRBJ2-5, with TRBD2 matching over 10 bases. The trim removed 1 base at V and 12 bases at J, leaving 5 bases unmatched. Germline V lookup: CDR1 LGHDT, CDR2 YNNKEL (reference sequence). CDR3 size: 13 residues. CDR3 region: CASSQGTSGREYF. In DNA form, the CDR3 reads TGTGCCAGCAGCCAAGGGACTAGCGGACGGGAGTACTTC.

The V gene is TRBV20-1, the J gene TRBJ2-1; 9 positions agree with TRBD1. The CDR3 has 16 amino acids. Looked up from germline, CDR1 is DFQATT and CDR2 is SNEGSKA (reference sequence). V dropped 1 base and J dropped 2; count of bases not matched to a gene: 6. CDR3 sequence: CSARVVQGATYNEQFF. In DNA form, the CDR3 reads TGCAGTGCTAGAGTAGTACAGGGGGCAACCTACAATGAGCAGTTCTTC.

This chain connects TRBV24-1 to TRBJ1-2; D is possibly TRBD1 (5 bases). Germline V CDR1 and CDR2: KGHDR, SFDVKD. The CDR3 contains 12 residues. Deletions cut 4 bases from V and 7 bases from J, with 9 bases between. CDR3: CATSDRDLGYTF. CDR3 nucleotide sequence: TGTGCCACCAGTGACCGGGACCTTGGCTACACCTTC.

The chain links TRBV7-9 to TRBJ2-7; perhaps TRBD2 as D (6 bases). CDR1 is SEHNR and CDR2 is FQNEAQ in the germline V gene (reference sequence). V lost 11 bases and J lost 3, with 17 bases in between. CDR3 length: 13 amino acids. CDR3 loop: CAVMVAEVYEQYF. The CDR3 DNA reads TGTGCCGTAATGGTAGCGGAAGTCTACGAGCAGTACTTC.

The CDR3 DNA sequence: TGTGCCAGCAGCTCCCTATGGGACAGGGGGCATCTCTACTATGGCTACACCTTC. Protein sequence: CASSSLWDRGHLYYGYTF. The chain links TRBV7-9 to TRBJ1-2; the match to TRBD1 covers 12 bases. Germline lookup yields CDR1 SEHNR and CDR2 FQNEAQ (reference sequence). J gave up 3 bases and V 4 bases, and 12 bases lay outside the gene matches. This CDR3 region has 18 residues.

J is TRBJ1-5 and V is TRBV6-2 or TRBV6-3; D gene unclear. CDR1 MNHEY and CDR2 SVGEGT come from the germline V gene. The CDR3 loop spans 20 amino acids. V was cut by 2 bases and J by 2 bases, with 25 bases left in between. CDR3 DNA: TGTGCCAGCAGTTACCGATTAACCTCAGGTCTTCGGATGGGCAATCAGCCCCAGCATTTT. This translates into CASSYRLTSGLRMGNQPQHF.

The rearrangement uses TRBV20-1 and TRBJ2-7; D remains unclear. This CDR3 contains 13 residues. V lost 6 bases to trimming and J lost 3 bases, with 15 bases between them. Germline values: CDR1 DFQATT, CDR2 SNEGSKA (reference sequence). The CDR3 spells CSAFAIGFYEQYF. The CDR3 nucleotides are TGCAGTGCCTTTGCGATTGGATTCTACGAGCAGTACTTC.

The gene calls are TRBV4-3 and TRBJ2-3; D tentatively fits TRBD1 or TRBD2 (5 bases each). V was cut by 1 base and J by 0 bases, with 11 bases left in between. The germline V gene encodes CDR1 LGHNA and CDR2 YSLEER. CDR3 length: 16 residues. CDR3 loop: CASSQVGPSSTDTQYF. The CDR3 nucleotides read TGCGCCAGCAGCCAAGTGGGACCTTCTAGCACAGATACGCAGTATTTT.

This clonotype was counted a few times. The rearrangement joins TRBV28 to TRBJ2-6; D not resolved. With 2 bases removed from V and 0 bases from J, the gap between germline ends came to 8 bases. Germline CDR1 reads MDHEN; CDR2 reads SYDVKM. This CDR3 is built from 16 residues. In DNA form, the CDR3 reads TGTGCCAGCAGTTTAATCAGGACCTCTGGGGCCAACGTCCTGACTTTC. The encoded protein is CASSLIRTSGANVLTF. The full variable domain, in which reference TRBV28 and TRBJ2-6 provide the parts outside the CDR3, is DVKVTQSSRYLVKRTGEKVFLECVQDMDHENMFWYRQDPGLGLRLIYFSYDVKMKEKGDIPEGYSVSREKKERFSLILESASTNQTSMYLCASSLIRTSGANVLTFGAGSRLTVL.

This clonotype was seen a handful of times. The chain links TRBV6-5 to TRBJ2-7; D remains unclear. The CDR3 spans 15 residues. The germline V and J ends were trimmed by 2 bases and 0 bases, with 11 bases remaining between them. Germline V gene sequence: CDR1 MNHEY, CDR2 SVGAGI. The CDR3 bases are TGTGCCAGCAGTTACAGTGGGCAGAGCTCCTACGAGCAGTACTTC. Its translation: CASSYSGQSSYEQYF.

The chain couples TRBV10-1 to TRBJ2-7; unclear D gene. V was cut by 4 bases and J by 10 bases, with 14 bases left in between. Germline CDR1 reads WNHNN; CDR2 reads SYGVQD (reference sequence). The CDR3 runs 12 residues. The CDR3 loop is CASSGSGAPQYF. CDR3 coding DNA: TGCGCCAGCAGTGGAAGTGGAGCGCCCCAGTACTTC.

A word on this clonotype: It may be a read error: a sequence one base away is much more abundant. The genes are TRBV9 and TRBJ2-5; D remains unclear. Trimming cost V 0 bases and J 1 base, with 4 bases left between them. Germline loops: CDR1 SGDLS, CDR2 YYNGEE. The CDR3 covers 13 residues. CDR3 protein: CASSVGFQETQYF. The CDR3 DNA sequence: TGTGCCAGCAGCGTAGGGTTCCAAGAGACCCAGTACTTC.